This TCR beta chain came from a study of CD8 T cells in ankylosing spondylitis. After removal of 1 base from V and 5 bases from J, the junction contained 7 bases not matched to a gene. The CDR3 is 15 residues long. Germline CDR1 and CDR2: SGHKS and YYEKEE (reference sequence). Many counts were recorded for this clonotype. TCRdb re-called the 5' RACE reads with MiXCR, one entry per CDR3 protein. The data contain 200,000 to 300,000 distinct CDR3 sequences, around 11% of them singletons. The clonotype comes from a male donor with ankylosing spondylitis or in good health (not recorded which). This chain connects TRBV5-5 to TRBJ2-7, with 9 nucleotides matching TRBD1. The specimen was blood, either unsorted or a sorted T cell fraction (not recorded which). CDR3 amino acids: CASSLMDRGAHEQYF. The CDR3 nucleotides read TGTGCCAGCAGCTTGATGGACAGGGGTGCCCACGAGCAGTACTTC.